This entry features one T cell receptor beta chain sequence. TEMRA cells were FACS-enriched and CD8+ and CD4+ T cells negatively isolated. Reverse transcription of 0.5 to 1 ug RNA was performed with random hexamers. TCRdb passed the immunoSEQ multiplex PCR reads through MiXCR, listing each CDR3 protein once. The sample contains 300,000 or so distinct CDR3 sequences, 92% of which appear only once. Germline CDR1 and CDR2: MNHNS and SASEGT. The CDR3 is 14 residues long. Trimming removed 6 bases from V and 3 bases from J, with 12 bases in between. This sample is part of a study of CD8 T cells in Susac syndrome.

Sequencing was carried out using CD4+ T cells from PBMCs. The chain links TRBV6-1 to TRBJ1-5; D not certain. The receptor's source is a human donor with multiple sclerosis. CDR3 region: CASSRTGDNQPQHF. CDR3 bases: TGTGCCAGCAGCAGAACGGGCGACAATCAGCCCCAGCATTTT.